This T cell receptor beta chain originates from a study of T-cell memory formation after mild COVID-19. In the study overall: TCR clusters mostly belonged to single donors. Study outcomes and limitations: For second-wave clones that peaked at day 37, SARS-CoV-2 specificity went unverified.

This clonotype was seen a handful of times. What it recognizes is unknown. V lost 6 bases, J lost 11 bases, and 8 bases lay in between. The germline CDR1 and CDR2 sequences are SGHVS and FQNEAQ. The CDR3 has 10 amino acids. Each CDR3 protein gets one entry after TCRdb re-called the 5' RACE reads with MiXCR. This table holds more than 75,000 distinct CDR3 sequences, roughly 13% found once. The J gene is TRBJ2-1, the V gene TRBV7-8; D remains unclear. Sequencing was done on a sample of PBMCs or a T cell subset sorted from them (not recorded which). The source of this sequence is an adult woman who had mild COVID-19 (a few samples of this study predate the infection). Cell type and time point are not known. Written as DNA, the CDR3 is TGTGCCAGCAGAGGGCAGAAGCAGTTCTTC. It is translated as CASRGQKQFF.